A single sample is the source of the 22 T cell receptor beta chains below, sequenced in a study of cytomegalovirus exposure and HLA in healthy donors. The PCR was carried out with 60 Vbeta primers and 13 Jbeta primers. Produced via immunoSEQ multiplex PCR; TCRdb's table is partial and in-frame only. The sample has 55,000 to 65,000 clones, approximately 88% seen once. Sample: PBMCs. Receptor source: a man aged 25-45 years in good health and CMV-seropositive.

The CDR3 coding sequence is TGTGCTAGTGGTTCCCGGACAGGGGTAAACACTGAAGCTTTCTTT. Protein sequence: CASGSRTGVNTEAFF. V gene TRBV12-5 combines with J gene TRBJ1-1, with 9 bases matching TRBD1. J was trimmed by 2 bases and V by 4 bases; bases with no gene match: 5. Germline CDR1 and CDR2: LGHNT and FRNRAP. The CDR3 is made up of 15 amino acids.

The gene calls are TRBV6-1 and TRBJ2-2; TRBD2 matches 8 bases. V lost 10 bases and J lost 7; bases outside the gene matches: 11. CDR3 length: 14 amino acids. Germline CDR1 is MNHNS and CDR2 is SASEGT. The CDR3 loop reads CATAREGTLGELFF. In nucleotides, the CDR3 is TGTGCCACCGCTCGGGAGGGGACCCTCGGGGAGCTGTTTTTT.

This chain links TRBV7-9 with TRBJ1-1; unclear D gene. The V gene lost 1 base and the J gene lost 8 bases, with 14 bases spanning the gap. This CDR3 spans 14 amino acids. The germline V gene encodes CDR1 SEHNR and CDR2 FQNEAQ (reference sequence). CDR3: CASSLVAGFEEAFF. Written as DNA, the CDR3 is TGTGCCAGCAGCTTAGTAGCGGGGTTTGAGGAAGCTTTCTTT.

The rearrangement joins TRBV6-5 to TRBJ1-5, with a possible D match to TRBD1 (6 bases). The length of the CDR3 is 15 residues. Germline CDR1 reads MNHEY; CDR2 reads SVGAGI. Trimming stripped 6 bases from V and 0 bases from J, with 12 bases between. The chain's CDR3 is CASSLDRFSNQPQHF. In DNA, the CDR3 is TGTGCCAGCAGCCTTGACAGGTTTAGCAATCAGCCCCAGCATTTT.

The CDR3 nucleotides are TGTGCCAGCAGTGTTACGCGGGGTACTAGCACAGATACGCAGTATTTT. Translated: CASSVTRGTSTDTQYF. This chain connects TRBV2 to TRBJ2-3, with D tentatively TRBD2 (6 bases). This CDR3 spans 16 amino acids. V was cut by 4 bases and J by 0 bases, with 14 bases left in between. The germline gives CDR1 SNHLY, CDR2 FYNNEI.

The chain recombines TRBV6-5 with TRBJ2-5; 11 nucleotides line up with TRBD1. Germline lookup yields CDR1 MNHEY and CDR2 SVGAGI. Trimming took 6 bases from V and 4 from J; bases not matched to a gene: 4. CDR3 length equals 14 residues. DNA for the CDR3: TGTGCCAGCAGCCCGGGACAGGGGGGAGAGACCCAGTACTTC. Protein sequence: CASSPGQGGETQYF.

This chain links TRBV10-3 with TRBJ1-1; no definite D call. This CDR3 comprises 13 residues. Trimming took off 2 bases at V and 10 bases at J, with 14 bases between the two ends. Germline CDR1 is ENHRY and CDR2 is SYGVKD. CDR3 bases: TGTGCCATCAGTGAGACTCCGACATCCGGAGCTTTCTTT. Encoded protein: CAISETPTSGAFF.

V gene TRBV6-1 combines with J gene TRBJ2-7, with D tentatively TRBD1 (5 bases). V shed 0 bases and J shed 0 bases, with 6 bases lying between them. The CDR3 is 14 residues long. The germline CDR1 and CDR2 sequences are MNHNS and SASEGT. CDR3 protein: CASSEADSSYEQYF. The CDR3 bases are TGTGCCAGCAGTGAAGCCGACAGCTCCTACGAGCAGTACTTC.

The chain is built from TRBV10-2 and TRBJ2-5; 7 bases are a match to TRBD1. Germline trimming cut 7 bases from V and 5 bases from J; bases unmatched to any gene: 10. Germline CDR1 is WSHSY and CDR2 is SAAADI. The CDR3 runs 14 residues. The CDR3 nucleotides are TGCGCCAGCAAAGAATTGACAGGGAGTGAGACCCAGTACTTC. It is translated as CASKELTGSETQYF.

The V gene is TRBV27, the J gene TRBJ1-1, with 7 bases identical to TRBD1. There are 13 residues in the CDR3. CDR1 is MNHEY, CDR2 SMNVEV, per germline (reference sequence). With V trimmed by 6 bases and J by 6 bases, 7 bases remained unmatched. CDR3 nucleotide sequence: TGTGCCAGCAGCCGACAGGGCAGGGCTGAAGCTTTCTTT. Amino acid sequence: CASSRQGRAEAFF.

V and J are TRBV11-3 and TRBJ2-3, with TRBD2 identical over 7 bases. Germline V lookup: CDR1 SGHNT, CDR2 YENEEA. Trimming removed 4 bases from V and 1 base from J; junction bases left unmatched: 11. The CDR3 length is 17 residues. The CDR3 DNA reads as TGTGCCAGCAGCTCCTTAAACTGGGAGGGTGGCACAGATACGCAGTATTTT. This gives the protein CASSSLNWEGGTDTQYF.

This chain uses TRBV5-1 with TRBJ1-1; D is unresolved. V was trimmed by 1 base and J by 0 bases, leaving 7 bases between them. Germline-derived CDR1 and CDR2 are SGHRS and YFSETQ. This CDR3 comprises 14 residues. The chain's CDR3 is CASSLSSLNTEAFF. In nucleotides, the CDR3 is TGCGCCAGCAGCTTGTCGAGTTTGAACACTGAAGCTTTCTTT.

This clone appeared a single time. In DNA form, the CDR3 reads TGTGCCAGCAGTCCGGACAGGGGTAATCAGCCCCAGCATTTT. This translates into CASSPDRGNQPQHF. This rearrangement joins TRBV6-5 to TRBJ1-5, with 9 nucleotides matching TRBD1. J was trimmed by 4 bases and V by 5 bases; bases with no gene match: 3. Germline assignment: CDR1 MNHEY and CDR2 SVGAGI. The CDR3 length is 14 residues.

This chain links TRBV27 with TRBJ2-5, with no clear D. Germline V CDR1 and CDR2: MNHEY, SMNVEV (reference sequence). The CDR3 runs 13 residues. Trimming left V 0 bases short and J 5 bases short, with 7 bases between. The CDR3 DNA sequence: TGTGCCAGCAGTTTATCTCTTTCGGAGACCCAGTACTTC. Translated, it gives CASSLSLSETQYF.

The V call is TRBV19, the J call TRBJ2-5; tentatively, D is TRBD2 (7 bases). Germline lookup yields CDR1 LNHDA and CDR2 SQIVND (reference sequence). With 3 bases removed from V and 5 bases from J, the gap between germline ends came to 13 bases. The CDR3 spans 14 residues. CDR3: CASSMGGRYETQYF. DNA for the CDR3: TGTGCCAGTAGTATGGGGGGGCGCTATGAGACCCAGTACTTC.

V and J are TRBV18 and TRBJ2-4; D might be TRBD2 (6 bases). Trimming removed 0 bases at V and 6 bases at J, with 9 bases between. CDR3 size: 14 residues. The V gene's germline CDR1 is KGHSH and CDR2 LQKENI. CDR3 sequence reads: CASSPPEGRNIQYF. The CDR3 bases are TGTGCCAGCTCACCACCGGAGGGTAGAAACATTCAGTACTTC.

The V and J genes are TRBV6-6 and TRBJ2-1; a weak D match, TRBD2 (6 bases). CDR3 length equals 14 residues. V was cut by 5 bases and J by 3 bases, with 11 bases left in between. Germline assignment: CDR1 MNHNY and CDR2 SVGAGI (reference sequence). The CDR3 sequence is CASSTPRDYNEQFF. CDR3 bases: TGTGCCAGCAGTACCCCGCGGGACTACAATGAGCAGTTCTTC.

This clone was recorded only once. The chain uses TRBV14 and TRBJ2-2; TRBD2 matches 11 bases. In germline, CDR1 is SGHDN, CDR2 FVKESK. The CDR3 covers 18 residues. After removal of 1 base from V and 1 base from J, the junction contained 5 bases not matched to a gene. The CDR3 loop reads CASSQASGRKGNTGELFF. Here the CDR3 DNA reads TGTGCCAGCAGCCAAGCTAGCGGGAGGAAGGGGAACACCGGGGAGCTGTTTTTT. Variable domain in full (rest from reference TRBV14 and TRBJ2-2): EAGVTQFPSHSVIEKGQTVTLRCDPISGHDNLYWYRRVMGKEIKFLLHFVKESKQDESGMPNNRFLAERTGGTYSTLKVQPAELEDSGVYFCASSQASGRKGNTGELFFGEGSRLTVL.

The chain is built from TRBV6-6 and TRBJ1-2; 8 nucleotides align to TRBD1. Germline V CDR1 and CDR2: MNHNY, SVGAGI (reference sequence). The V gene end was trimmed by 6 bases and the J gene end by 2 bases; junction bases not matched to a gene: 8. CDR3 length: 15 amino acids. The CDR3 loop reads CASSSGQGGNYGYTF. For the CDR3, the DNA is TGTGCCAGCAGCTCCGGACAGGGAGGAAACTATGGCTACACCTTC.

The genes are TRBV19 and TRBJ1-4, with D possibly TRBD1 on 6 matching bases. Trimming took off 6 bases at V and 5 bases at J, with 13 bases between the two ends. Germline CDR1 is LNHDA and CDR2 is SQIVND (reference sequence). The CDR3 runs 14 residues. CDR3 protein: CASREDSRNEKLFF. DNA of the CDR3: TGTGCCAGTAGGGAGGACAGTCGGAATGAAAAACTGTTTTTT.

The rearrangement links TRBV5-4 to TRBJ2-2, with 9 bases identical to TRBD2. This CDR3 has 16 amino acids. The V and J ends lost 2 bases and 0 bases, in that order; junction bases with no gene match: 2. The germline V gene encodes CDR1 SGHNT and CDR2 YYREEE (reference sequence). CDR3 bases: TGTGCCAGCAGCTTTCCTAGCGGGGCGAACACCGGGGAGCTGTTTTTT. Amino acid sequence: CASSFPSGANTGELFF.

The chain employs TRBV19 and TRBJ2-1; TRBD1 matches 7 bases. CDR3 size: 15 residues. Germline assignment: CDR1 LNHDA and CDR2 SQIVND (reference sequence). Trimming cost V 1 base and J 4 bases; bases outside gene matches: 4. This CDR3 is CASSIAETGYNEQFF. The CDR3 DNA is TGTGCCAGTAGTATAGCGGAGACAGGGTACAATGAGCAGTTCTTC. The full variable domain, in which reference TRBV19 and TRBJ2-1 provide the parts outside the CDR3, is DGGITQSPKYLFRKEGQNVTLSCEQNLNHDAMYWYRQDPGQGLRLIYYSQIVNDFQKGDIAEGYSVSREKKESFPLTVTSAQKNPTAFYLCASSIAETGYNEQFFGPGTRLTVL.